Each of the 29 T cell receptor beta chains below was sequenced from the same sample in a study of blood T cell repertoires in COVID-19. Here immunoSEQ multiplex PCR was the method, and the copy in TCRdb shows in-frame clones only, minus some. Of some 250,000 clones listed, over 80% were seen once; the top ten hold 0.95% to 1.5%. Sequences were obtained from PBMCs or T cells enriched from blood (not recorded which). The receptors were sampled from a human donor in a cohort exposed to, infected with or recovered from COVID-19 (not recorded which). The donor label of this sample is uncertain.

The chain combines TRBV30 with TRBJ2-7; tentatively, D is TRBD1 (6 bases). Trimming cost V 0 bases and J 3 bases, with 6 bases left between them. Germline CDR1 is GTSNPN and CDR2 is SVGIG (reference sequence). The CDR3 is 12 residues long. The CDR3 sequence: CAWSVQGYEQYF. CDR3 coding DNA: TGTGCCTGGAGTGTACAGGGCTACGAGCAGTACTTC.

The DNA for the CDR3 is TGTGCCATCAGACCCGGGACAGGGGCCCAAATGAACACTGAAGCTTTCTTT. It is translated as CAIRPGTGAQMNTEAFF. The chain is built from TRBV10-3 and TRBJ1-1; 10 nucleotides align to TRBD1. V lost 6 bases, J lost 0 bases, and 10 bases stayed unmatched. Germline V lookup: CDR1 ENHRY, CDR2 SYGVKD. This CDR3 spans 17 amino acids.

V and J are TRBV19 and TRBJ1-2; D is unresolved. CDR3 size: 14 residues. Germline loops: CDR1 LNHDA, CDR2 SQIVND (reference sequence). The ends were cut back, 4 bases at V and 0 bases at J, with 9 bases in the middle. This CDR3 is CASSKAGANYGYTF. The CDR3 nucleotides read TGTGCCAGTAGTAAGGCAGGTGCTAACTATGGCTACACCTTC.

The gene calls are TRBV4-2 and TRBJ2-3, with D perhaps matching TRBD2 (6 bases). This CDR3 has 16 amino acids. CDR1 LGHNA and CDR2 YNFKEQ come from the germline V gene. The V gene lost 0 bases and the J gene lost 0 bases, with 10 bases spanning the gap. DNA of the CDR3: TGTGCCAGCAGCCAAGACCGGGGGTTAAGCACAGATACGCAGTATTTT. This gives the protein CASSQDRGLSTDTQYF.

This clone was counted once. The V gene is TRBV27, the J gene TRBJ2-7, with a possible D match to TRBD1 (6 bases). Germline CDR1 reads MNHEY; CDR2 reads SMNVEV (reference sequence). The CDR3 covers 16 residues. V was trimmed by 0 bases and J by 0 bases, leaving 12 bases between them. The CDR3, as DNA: TGTGCCAGCAGTTTATCGATGGGGGCACTCTCCTACGAGCAGTACTTC. Translating it yields CASSLSMGALSYEQYF.

The chain couples TRBV4-1 to TRBJ2-3; 12 positions match TRBD2. Losses at the gene ends were 4 bases for V and 0 bases for J; bases not matched to a gene: 17. Germline V gene lookup returns CDR1 MGHRA and CDR2 YSYEKL. The CDR3 extends over 21 amino acids. CDR3: CASSLRVASGGAGTSTDTQYF. CDR3 DNA sequence: TGCGCCAGCAGCCTAAGAGTGGCTAGCGGGGGGGCCGGCACTAGCACAGATACGCAGTATTTT.

The rearrangement links TRBV7-8 to TRBJ1-4, with TRBD1 as a possible D gene (5 bases). The length of the CDR3 is 15 residues. Deletions cut 5 bases from V and 6 bases from J, with 16 bases between. The V gene's germline CDR1 is SGHVS and CDR2 FQNEAQ. DNA of the CDR3: TGTGCCAGCAGCGGACACAGGTTAGGGTATGAAAAACTGTTTTTT. It is translated as CASSGHRLGYEKLFF.

The chain is built from TRBV7-6 and TRBJ2-5; the match to TRBD2 covers 13 bases. The CDR3 covers 15 residues. The germline CDR1 and CDR2 sequences are SGHVS and FNYEAQ. The V segment lost 4 bases and the J segment 5 bases; nucleotides outside the gene matches: 4. CDR3 coding DNA: TGTGCCAGCAGCTCCGGACTAGCGGGGGCGGAGACCCAGTACTTC. Residues: CASSSGLAGAETQYF.

The chain joins TRBV24-1 to TRBJ2-1; the D gene is possibly TRBD2 (5 bases). The ends were cut back, 10 bases at V and 9 bases at J, with 15 bases in the middle. Germline V gene lookup returns CDR1 KGHDR and CDR2 SFDVKD. The CDR3 covers 12 residues. The DNA of the CDR3 is TGTGCCACTAGCGAGCATTTGGGTGAGCAGTTCTTC. It codes for CATSEHLGEQFF.

The rearrangement links TRBV5-6 to TRBJ1-2; the D gene is possibly TRBD1 (5 bases). The CDR3 totals 16 residues. V shed 1 base and J shed 0 bases, with 13 bases lying between them. Germline CDR1 and CDR2: SGHDT and YYEEEE. The CDR3 spells CASSLPDRVSNYGYTF. As DNA, the CDR3 is TGTGCCAGCAGCTTGCCCGACAGAGTATCTAACTATGGCTACACCTTC.

This clone came up once. As DNA, the CDR3 is TGCGCCAGCAGCCCCGGACAGGGGGCATATAGCAATCAGCCCCAGCATTTT. This gives the protein CASSPGQGAYSNQPQHF. The chain couples TRBV5-1 to TRBJ1-5; 11 nucleotides agree with TRBD1. The V gene end was trimmed by 4 bases and the J gene end by 0 bases; junction bases not matched to a gene: 6. CDR1 and CDR2 (germline): SGHRS, YFSETQ. The CDR3 is 17 residues long.

This chain links TRBV10-3 with TRBJ1-3; TRBD1 is a possible D gene (6 bases). Trimming shortened V by 6 bases and J by 4 bases, and 13 bases separated the two germline ends. Germline-derived CDR1 and CDR2 are ENHRY and SYGVKD. CDR3 length: 14 residues. The CDR3 region has the DNA TGTGCCATCAGCCCTGAGACAGGAGGAAACACCATATATTTT. Amino acids: CAISPETGGNTIYF.

V and J are TRBV27 and TRBJ2-3, with TRBD2 matching over 11 bases. CDR3 size: 18 residues. The V gene's germline CDR1 is MNHEY and CDR2 SMNVEV (reference sequence). Unmatched junction bases numbered 11, after V lost 6 bases and J lost 0 bases. The CDR3: CASSQGLAEYHSTDTQYF. CDR3 coding DNA: TGTGCCAGCAGCCAGGGACTAGCGGAGTACCATAGCACAGATACGCAGTATTTT.

V is TRBV10-3 and J is TRBJ2-1; 9 bases are shared with TRBD1. In germline, CDR1 is ENHRY, CDR2 SYGVKD. The CDR3 length is 14 residues. V lost 6 bases and J lost 8; bases outside the gene matches: 8. CDR3 region: CAIRGDRGIYEQFF. The CDR3 bases are TGTGCCATCAGGGGCGACAGGGGGATCTATGAGCAGTTCTTC.

V and J are TRBV29-1 and TRBJ1-1; 8 bases are shared with TRBD1. Germline assignment: CDR1 SQVTM and CDR2 ANQGSEA. V shed 1 base, J shed 5 bases, and the junction held 0 bases outside the gene matches. The CDR3 is 12 residues long. The CDR3 DNA reads TGCAGCGTTGAAGGGGACAGGACTGAAGCTTTCTTT. It yields the protein CSVEGDRTEAFF.

The chain carries TRBV6-2 or TRBV6-3 and TRBJ2-1; the D is unclear. Trimming removed 6 bases at V and 8 bases at J, with 11 bases between. This CDR3 comprises 12 residues. The germline CDR1 and CDR2 sequences are MNHEY and SVGEGT. DNA for the CDR3: TGTGCCAGCAGCCCCCGGTCTCATGAGCAGTTCTTC. This gives the protein CASSPRSHEQFF.

The CDR3 region has the DNA TGTGCCACCACCTCGACAGGGACCCTTCTTGCTTTCTTT. Residues: CATTSTGTLLAFF. The rearrangement joins TRBV5-8 to TRBJ1-1; 7 bases match TRBD1. V trimming: 9 bases; J trimming: 11 bases; junction bases outside the gene matches: 16. CDR1 is SGHTS, CDR2 YDEGEE, per germline. The CDR3 extends over 13 amino acids.

The rearrangement links TRBV6-5 to TRBJ2-7; D is ambiguous. With 7 bases removed from V and 1 base from J, the gap between germline ends came to 11 bases. The CDR3 loop spans 13 amino acids. Germline V CDR1 and CDR2: MNHEY, SVGAGI. The CDR3 DNA follows: TGTGCCAGCACCTCAGGTCAGTCCTACGAGCAGTACTTC. This sequence encodes CASTSGQSYEQYF.

The rearrangement links TRBV12-5 to TRBJ2-2; the D gene is possibly TRBD2 (6 bases). V dropped 5 bases and J dropped 5 bases, with 18 bases sitting between them. The CDR3 sequence is 16 residues long. The germline gives CDR1 LGHNT, CDR2 FRNRAP. The CDR3 sequence is CASGEGARAGTGELFF. The CDR3 DNA reads TGTGCTAGTGGTGAGGGCGCCAGGGCGGGGACCGGGGAGCTGTTTTTT.

The CDR3 region has the DNA TGTGCCAGCAGGCCCAGGGGGAGTGAAAAACTGTTTTTT. Residues: CASRPRGSEKLFF. V and J are TRBV7-8 and TRBJ1-4, with TRBD1 matching 7 bases. The CDR3 has 13 residues. From germline, CDR1 is SGHVS and CDR2 FQNEAQ. The V segment lost 6 bases and the J segment 7 bases; nucleotides outside the gene matches: 5.

This chain joins TRBV23-1 and TRBJ2-5; perhaps TRBD1 as D (5 bases). TRBV23-1 is assigned to the ORF class and has an uncertain function. Deletions cut 4 bases from V and 6 bases from J, with 12 bases between. This CDR3 has 13 residues. CDR3 sequence reads: CASSPPAGKTQYF. The CDR3 nucleotides are TGCGCCAGCAGTCCTCCCGCAGGGAAGACCCAGTACTTC.

The chain carries TRBV7-8 and TRBJ2-1; 9 nucleotides match TRBD2. The CDR3 runs to 18 residues. Per the germline V gene, CDR1 is SGHVS and CDR2 is FQNEAQ. The V and J ends lost 4 bases and 4 bases, in that order; junction bases with no gene match: 14. CDR3 sequence reads: CASSSRLGEAGGYNEQFF. The DNA of the CDR3 is TGTGCCAGCAGCTCCCGGCTCGGGGAAGCGGGGGGTTACAATGAGCAGTTCTTC.

The chain is built from TRBV3-1 (or the pseudogene TRBV3-2) and TRBJ2-7, with 8 bases matching TRBD1. CDR1 LGHDT and CDR2 YNNKEL come from the germline V gene (reference sequence). CDR3 length equals 13 residues. V lost 5 bases, J lost 6 bases, and 6 bases stayed unmatched. The CDR3, as DNA: TGTGCCAGCAGCGCTGGGACAGGAGGCGAGCAGTACTTC. It encodes CASSAGTGGEQYF.

The chain carries TRBV19 and TRBJ1-3; tentative D call: TRBD1 (6 bases). CDR3 length: 14 residues. CDR1 and CDR2 from the germline V gene are LNHDA and SQIVND (reference sequence). The ends were cut back, 7 bases at V and 0 bases at J, with 10 bases in the middle. CDR3 region: CASMRGSSGNTIYF. The CDR3 DNA reads as TGTGCCAGTATGAGGGGGAGCTCTGGAAACACCATATATTTT.

This chain uses TRBV28 with TRBJ1-4; tentative D call: TRBD1 (5 bases). Trimming left V 4 bases short and J 8 bases short, with 20 bases between. This CDR3 contains 16 residues. Germline CDR1 reads MDHEN; CDR2 reads SYDVKM. As DNA, the CDR3 is TGTGCCAGCAGTTCTCCGGCTGGGGCAAGATACGAAAAACTGTTTTTT. It translates to CASSSPAGARYEKLFF.

Points on this clone: Other DNA variants within this sample encode the same CDR3. This rearrangement joins TRBV6-5 to TRBJ1-1; D call uncertain. The CDR3 sequence is 13 residues long. The V end lost 6 bases, the J end lost 5 bases, and 13 bases lay between the germline ends. Per the germline V gene, CDR1 is MNHEY and CDR2 is SVGAGI. The CDR3, as DNA: TGTGCCAGCAGAACCCCCTCGGGGACTGAAGCTTTCTTT. It yields the protein CASRTPSGTEAFF.

V and J are TRBV18 and TRBJ1-1, with D possibly matching TRBD1 (6 bases). Germline V CDR1 and CDR2: KGHSH, LQKENI. This CDR3 is 19 amino acids long. The V end was cut by 8 bases, the J end by 0 bases, with 28 bases between. CDR3: CASKTLGAAEGWMNTEAFF. CDR3 DNA: TGTGCCAGCAAAACTTTGGGGGCTGCTGAGGGATGGATGAACACTGAAGCTTTCTTT.

The V gene is TRBV18, the J gene TRBJ1-1; D is uncertain. Trimming left V 0 bases short and J 3 bases short, with 11 bases between. This CDR3 has 15 amino acids. Germline assignment: CDR1 KGHSH and CDR2 LQKENI. Here the CDR3 reads CASSPPNLEYTEAFF. The CDR3 DNA follows: TGTGCCAGCTCACCACCTAATTTAGAGTACACTGAAGCTTTCTTT.

This chain connects TRBV24-1 to TRBJ1-2, with D perhaps matching TRBD1 (6 bases). V dropped 4 bases and J dropped 7 bases, with 15 bases sitting between them. The V gene's germline CDR1 is KGHDR and CDR2 SFDVKD. The CDR3 is made up of 14 amino acids. The CDR3 DNA sequence: TGTGCCACCAGTGACCCGTCTACAGGGTTTGGCTACACCTTC. Its translation is CATSDPSTGFGYTF.